The 8 T cell receptor beta chains below all came from one sample that was sequenced in a study of blood T cell repertoires in COVID-19. Data came from immunoSEQ multiplex PCR; TCRdb stores just in-frame clones and leaves some out. The sample has fewer than 350,000 clones; 88% are singletons. The sample was PBMCs or T cells enriched from blood (not recorded which). The receptors were gathered from a woman in her twenties or thirties who had recovered from COVID-19.

The chain carries TRBV12-1 and TRBJ1-5; TRBD1 reflects the table's D call only, with no check against the DNA. TRBV12-1 is assigned pseudogene status. The CDR3 is made up of 16 amino acids. The CDR3 nucleotides read TGTGCCAGCAGCTCAAGGACAGTTTATAGCAATCAGCCCCAGCATTTT. Protein sequence: CASSSRTVYSNQPQHF.

This clone was seen just once. Other DNA sequences in the sample encode the same CDR3. The V and J genes are TRBV20-1 and TRBJ1-1, with no clear D. CDR3 length equals 11 residues. With 6 bases removed from V and 3 bases from J, the gap between germline ends came to 8 bases. CDR1 DFQATT and CDR2 SNEGSKA come from the germline V gene (reference sequence). The CDR3 nucleotides read TGCAGTGCCGAGGGTGACACTGAAGCTTTCTTT. It translates to CSAEGDTEAFF.

The chain links TRBV7-9 to TRBJ1-1, with TRBD1 identical over 8 bases. The CDR3 length is 15 residues. The germline gives CDR1 SEHNR, CDR2 FQNEAQ (reference sequence). The V segment lost 1 base and the J segment 11 bases; nucleotides outside the gene matches: 12. Written as DNA, the CDR3 is TGTGCCAGCAGCTTAGTAGTAGGGCCCAGGGGGCACGCTTTCTTT. This gives the protein CASSLVVGPRGHAFF.

The rearrangement links TRBV4-1 to TRBJ2-2; perhaps TRBD2 as D (6 bases). The CDR3 is 16 residues long. Per germline, CDR1 MGHRA and CDR2 YSYEKL. Trimming stripped 0 bases from V and 5 bases from J, with 13 bases between. Written as DNA, the CDR3 is TGCGCCAGCAGCCAAGATATGGGGGGAGATACCGGGGAGCTGTTTTTT. Translation gives CASSQDMGGDTGELFF.

The chain recombines TRBV13 with TRBJ2-3; TRBD2 matches 8 bases. Germline lookup yields CDR1 PRHDT and CDR2 FYEKMQ (reference sequence). CDR3 size: 14 residues. Trimming cost V 1 base and J 4 bases; bases outside gene matches: 1. CDR3 sequence reads: CASSLVRGADTQYF. The CDR3 nucleotides are TGTGCCAGCAGCTTAGTGCGGGGGGCAGATACGCAGTATTTT.

The CDR3 DNA reads as TGTGCCAGTAGTCTCTCTAACAGATATAGCAATCAGCCCCAGCATTTT. It is translated as CASSLSNRYSNQPQHF. The chain recombines TRBV19 with TRBJ1-5; D is uncertain. V was shortened by 5 bases and J by 0 bases, with 14 bases between the two germline ends. There are 16 residues in the CDR3. Germline lookup yields CDR1 LNHDA and CDR2 SQIVND (reference sequence).

The chain couples TRBV7-6 to TRBJ2-1; TRBD2 aligns across 11 bases. This CDR3 is 16 amino acids long. With V trimmed by 5 bases and J by 7 bases, 10 bases remained unmatched. CDR1 SGHVS and CDR2 FNYEAQ come from the germline V gene. The CDR3 sequence is CASSVSLAGGRNEQFF. The CDR3 DNA sequence: TGTGCCAGCAGCGTAAGCCTAGCGGGAGGAAGGAATGAGCAGTTCTTC. Supplemented by reference TRBV7-6 and TRBJ2-1, the full variable domain reads GAGVSQSPRYKVTKRGQDVALRCDPISGHVSLYWYRQALGQGPEFLTYFNYEAQQDKSGLPNDRFSAERPEGSISTLTIQRTEQRDSAMYRCASSVSLAGGRNEQFFGPGTRLTVL.

The J gene is TRBJ1-1, the V gene TRBV29-1; D is unclear. The CDR3 is 13 residues long. CDR1 is SQVTM and CDR2 is ANQGSEA in the germline V gene. The V end lost 5 bases, the J end lost 0 bases, and 10 bases lay between the germline ends. CDR3 residues: CSVKGLMNTEAFF. The CDR3 nucleotides read TGCAGCGTTAAAGGACTGATGAACACTGAAGCTTTCTTT.